Listed below are T cell receptor beta chains from one sample, sequenced in a study of OX40 agonist ivuxolimab in advanced cancers. The data were produced by immunoSEQ multiplex PCR, yet TCRdb's version contains in-frame clones alone and is incomplete. The data hold approximately 70,000 clones, with approximately 90% observed a single time. The material sequenced was CD4+ or CD8+ T cells sorted from blood, taken in a trial of the OX40 agonist ivuxolimab. These receptors all stem from an adult with an advanced solid tumor such as melanoma, head and neck, liver or kidney cancer. Both conserved end residues are part of each CDR3. D genes are given only for firm matches. Some rows have no size entry. The others give once, few or many, or a class for an expanded clone.

D gene | clone size | J gene | V gene | CDR3 protein | CDR3 DNA
- | - | TRBJ2-2 | TRBV5-1 | CASSLRLGNTGELFF | TGCGCCAGCAGCTTGAGGCTAGGTAACACCGGGGAGCTGTTTTTT
- | - | TRBJ1-2 | TRBV19 | CASSINYGYTF | TGTGCCAGTAGTATTAATTATGGCTACACCTTC
- | - | TRBJ1-4 | TRBV7-9 | CASSSRGAREKLFF | TGTGCCAGCAGCTCCCGGGGGGCTAGGGAAAAACTGTTTTTT
- | once | TRBJ2-7 | TRBV21-1 | CASSKVVYSYEQYF | TGTGCCAGCAGCAAAGTGGTCTACTCCTACGAGCAGTACTTC
- | - | TRBJ1-2 | TRBV15 | CATSRDSVYGYTF | TGTGCCACCAGCAGAGATTCAGTATATGGCTACACCTTC
- | - | TRBJ2-1 | TRBV4-2 | CASSYGIANEQFF | TGTGCCAGCAGCTATGGCATAGCGAATGAGCAGTTCTTC
- | - | TRBJ2-5 | TRBV19 | CASSTGTSRETQYF | TGTGCCAGTAGTACAGGGACATCCCGTGAGACCCAGTACTTC
TRBD1 | - | TRBJ1-4 | TRBV7-2 | CASSYQTGVNEKLFF | TGTGCCAGCAGCTACCAGACAGGGGTTAATGAAAAACTGTTTTTT
TRBD1 | once | TRBJ2-7 | TRBV7-2 | CASSNRGRPYEQYF | TGTGCCAGCAGTAACAGGGGGCGCCCCTACGAGCAGTACTTC
- | once | TRBJ2-1 | TRBV2 | CASSVEVGEQFF | TGTGCCAGCAGTGTAGAGGTGGGTGAGCAGTTCTTC
- | - | TRBJ2-2 | TRBV9 | CASSVVGHTGELFF | TGTGCCAGCAGCGTAGTTGGGCACACCGGGGAGCTGTTTTTT
TRBD1 | - | TRBJ2-7 | TRBV11-1 | CASSSRTGFEQYF | TGTGCCAGCAGCTCCCGGACAGGGTTCGAGCAGTACTTC
- | - | TRBJ2-7 | TRBV6-5 | CASNDIYEQYF | TGTGCCAGCAATGATATCTACGAGCAGTACTTC
TRBD2 | - | TRBJ2-2 | TRBV7-6 | CASSLLAGDPTGELFF | TGTGCCAGCAGCCTGTTAGCGGGAGACCCCACCGGGGAGCTGTTTTTT
- | - | TRBJ1-4 | TRBV5-1 | CASSPGPSSWGVGEKLFF | TGCGCCAGCAGCCCTGGCCCCTCTTCTTGGGGGGTAGGCGAAAAACTGTTTTTT
- | - | TRBJ2-3 | TRBV4-1 | CASSHSPRDTDTQYF | TGCGCCAGCAGCCACTCTCCACGGGACACAGATACGCAGTATTTT
- | - | TRBJ2-5 | TRBV7-9 | CASSFIGVETQYF | TGTGCCAGCAGCTTCATAGGGGTGGAGACCCAGTACTTC
TRBD1 | few | TRBJ1-1 | TRBV10-3 | CATGQGMNTEAFF | TGTGCCACGGGACAGGGGATGAACACTGAAGCTTTCTTT
TRBD1 | - | TRBJ2-7 | TRBV19 | CATRPNLGTGGSYEQYF | TGTGCCACGCGCCCAAACTTAGGGACAGGGGGCTCCTACGAGCAGTACTTC
TRBD2 | - | TRBJ2-2 | TRBV9 | CASSVASGSLNTGELFF | TGTGCCAGCAGCGTAGCTAGCGGGAGTCTGAACACCGGGGAGCTGTTTTTT
- | - | TRBJ2-7 | TRBV28 | CASSRGSRGSYEQYF | TGTGCCAGCAGCCGGGGGTCTCGGGGCTCCTACGAGCAGTACTTC
- | - | TRBJ1-3 | TRBV11-3 | CASSLDMSPPRSGNTIYF | TGTGCCAGCAGCTTAGATATGAGCCCGCCAAGGTCTGGAAACACCATATATTTT